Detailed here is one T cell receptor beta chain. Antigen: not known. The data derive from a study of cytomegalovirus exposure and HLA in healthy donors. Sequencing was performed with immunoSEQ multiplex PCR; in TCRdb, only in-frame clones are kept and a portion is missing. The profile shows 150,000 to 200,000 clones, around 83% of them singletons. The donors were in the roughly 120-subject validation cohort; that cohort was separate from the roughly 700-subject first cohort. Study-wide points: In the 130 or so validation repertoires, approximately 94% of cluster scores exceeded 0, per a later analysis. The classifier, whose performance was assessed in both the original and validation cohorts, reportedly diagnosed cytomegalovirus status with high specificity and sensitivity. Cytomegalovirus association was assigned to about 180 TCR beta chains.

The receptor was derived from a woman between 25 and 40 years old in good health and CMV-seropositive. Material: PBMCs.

CDR3 in amino acids: CASSPREGGSTDTQYF. Written as DNA, the CDR3 is TGTGCCAGCAGTCCCAGGGAGGGGGGGAGCACAGATACGCAGTATTTT. The rearrangement joins TRBV2 to TRBJ2-3, with TRBD2 as a possible D gene (7 bases). The length of the CDR3 is 16 residues. Germline V gene data show CDR1 as SNHLY and CDR2 as FYNNEI. V shed 5 bases and J shed 0 bases, with 15 bases lying between them.